This paragraph covers one T cell receptor (beta chain) sequence. Its target is unknown. This CDR3 region has 15 residues. Deletions cut 2 bases from V and 9 bases from J, with 17 bases between. CDR1 is MGHRA and CDR2 is YSYEKL in the germline V gene. Donors were drawn from the roughly 120-subject validation cohort, separate from the approximately 620-subject first cohort. This sample was taken from a study of cytomegalovirus exposure and HLA in healthy donors. Findings and limits, study-wide: Cytomegalovirus-associated TCR beta chains were listed, numbering 164. The classifier was said to identify cytomegalovirus status with high specificity and sensitivity. Three chains linked to CMV were shown in vitro to be specific for CMV antigens.

The assay was immunoSEQ multiplex PCR, and TCRdb's table has in-frame clones only and misses some. The table lists 210,000 or so clones, about 90% of them singletons. This receptor was identified in a woman younger than 35 in good health and CMV-seronegative. This chain uses TRBV4-1 with TRBJ2-1, with D possibly TRBD2 on 5 matching bases. The sequenced sample was PBMCs. CDR3 loop: CASSQSPRGRGEQFF. As DNA, the CDR3 is TGCGCCAGCAGCCAAAGTCCCCGGGGTAGAGGTGAGCAGTTCTTC.